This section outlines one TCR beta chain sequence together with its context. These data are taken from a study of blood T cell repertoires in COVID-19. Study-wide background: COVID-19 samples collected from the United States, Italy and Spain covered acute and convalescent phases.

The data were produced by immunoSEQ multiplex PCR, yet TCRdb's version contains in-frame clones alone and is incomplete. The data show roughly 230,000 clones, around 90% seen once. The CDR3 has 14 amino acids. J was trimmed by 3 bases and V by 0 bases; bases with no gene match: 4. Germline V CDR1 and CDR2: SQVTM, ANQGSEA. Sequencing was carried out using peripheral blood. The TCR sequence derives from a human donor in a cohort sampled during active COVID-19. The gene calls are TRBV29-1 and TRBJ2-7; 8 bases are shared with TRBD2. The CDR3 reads CSVEDGLAGYEQYF. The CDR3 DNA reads TGCAGCGTTGAAGACGGGCTAGCGGGCTACGAGCAGTACTTC.